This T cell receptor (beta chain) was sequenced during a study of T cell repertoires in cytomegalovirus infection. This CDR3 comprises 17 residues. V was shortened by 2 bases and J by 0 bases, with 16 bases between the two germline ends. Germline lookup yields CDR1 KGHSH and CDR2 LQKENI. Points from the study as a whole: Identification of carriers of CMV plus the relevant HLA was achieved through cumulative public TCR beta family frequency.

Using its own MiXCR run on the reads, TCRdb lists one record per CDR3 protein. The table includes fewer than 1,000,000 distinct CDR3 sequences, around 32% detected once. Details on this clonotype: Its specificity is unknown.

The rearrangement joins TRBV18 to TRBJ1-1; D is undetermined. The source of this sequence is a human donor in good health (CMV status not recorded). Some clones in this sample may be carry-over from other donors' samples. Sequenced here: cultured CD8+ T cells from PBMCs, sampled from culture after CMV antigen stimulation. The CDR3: CASSPSRRAVLNTEAFF. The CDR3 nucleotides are TGTGCCAGCTCACCATCCAGAAGAGCTGTTCTGAACACTGAAGCTTTCTTT.